A selection of T cell receptor beta chains follows, all from one sample in a study of T-cell reconstitution after alpha-beta-depleted transplantation in children. MiXCR was run by TCRdb on the PCR reads, yielding one entry per CDR3 protein. Counted here are about 130,000 distinct CDR3 sequences, 8% to 10% occurring once; the ten biggest clones make up less than 25%. Material: PBMCs, mostly from graft donor cells, obtained 180 days after TCRalphabeta/CD19-depleted stem cell transplant. These receptors were collected from a girl in the first two years of life who had a stem cell transplant for combined immunodeficiency, so the T cells may come from the graft donor. CDR3s include the opening cysteine and the closing phenylalanine or tryptophan. D genes are given only for firm matches. Rows may omit the clone size; those that give it use once, few, many or a size class.

j_gene: TRBJ2-7
d_gene: TRBD1
v_gene: TRBV5-1
abundance: -
CDR3nt: TGCGCCAGCAGCTATTCCGACAGGGGGACGTCCTACGAGCAGTACTTC
CDR3aa: CASSYSDRGTSYEQYF

j_gene: TRBJ2-1
d_gene: -
v_gene: TRBV19
abundance: once
CDR3nt: TGTGCCAGTAGTATAGCATATAGCCTATTCCACAATGAGCAGTTCTTC
CDR3aa: CASSIAYSLFHNEQFF

j_gene: TRBJ2-1
d_gene: TRBD2
v_gene: TRBV12-3/TRBV12-4
abundance: -
CDR3nt: TGTGCCAGCTGCATAGCGGGGGGATCCTACAATGAGCAGTTCTTC
CDR3aa: CASCIAGGSYNEQFF

j_gene: TRBJ2-5
d_gene: -
v_gene: TRBV15
abundance: -
CDR3nt: TGTGCCACCAGCGCAATAATGGGCCTTCAAGAGACCCAGTACTTC
CDR3aa: CATSAIMGLQETQYF

j_gene: TRBJ2-1
d_gene: TRBD2
v_gene: TRBV4-1
abundance: -
CDR3nt: TGCGCCAGCAGCCAAGGGCGCGGGAGAGGCCTCTACAATGAGCAGTTCTTC
CDR3aa: CASSQGRGRGLYNEQFF

j_gene: TRBJ2-7
d_gene: -
v_gene: TRBV6-2/TRBV6-3
abundance: -
CDR3nt: TGTGCCAGCAGTCCCGAACGAACAGGGGGGGACGAGCAGTACTTC
CDR3aa: CASSPERTGGDEQYF

j_gene: TRBJ2-1
d_gene: -
v_gene: TRBV12-3/TRBV12-4
abundance: many
CDR3nt: TGTGCCAGCACGGGCAGCTACAATGAGCAGTTCTTC
CDR3aa: CASTGSYNEQFF

j_gene: TRBJ1-3
d_gene: -
v_gene: TRBV12-3/TRBV12-4
abundance: few
CDR3nt: TGTGCCAGCAGGCCGGGGTTTTACGCATCTGGAAACACCATATATTTT
CDR3aa: CASRPGFYASGNTIYF

j_gene: TRBJ2-1
d_gene: -
v_gene: TRBV14
abundance: -
CDR3nt: TGTGCCAGCAGCCAAGACGGGAGTTATAGAACTGAGCAGTTCTTC
CDR3aa: CASSQDGSYRTEQFF

j_gene: TRBJ2-7
d_gene: TRBD2
v_gene: TRBV18
abundance: -
CDR3nt: TGTGCCAGCTCAAAGGCGGGAGGGCCGAGAGAGCAGTACTTC
CDR3aa: CASSKAGGPREQYF

j_gene: TRBJ2-5
d_gene: -
v_gene: TRBV5-1
abundance: -
CDR3nt: TGCGCCAGCAGCTTGGCTGGGACAAGGGGACCAGGGGAGACCCAGTACTTC
CDR3aa: CASSLAGTRGPGETQYF

j_gene: TRBJ2-7
d_gene: TRBD2
v_gene: TRBV3-1
abundance: few
CDR3nt: TGTGCCAGCAGCCTACTAGCGGGGGGGGCCTACGAGCAGTACTTC
CDR3aa: CASSLLAGGAYEQYF

j_gene: TRBJ1-4
d_gene: -
v_gene: TRBV20-1
abundance: few
CDR3nt: TGCAGTGCTAGAGCCGTGGTATCCGAACTGTTTTTT
CDR3aa: CSARAVVSELFF

j_gene: TRBJ2-7
d_gene: -
v_gene: TRBV20-1
abundance: few
CDR3nt: TGCAGTGCTAGAGATCTCTATGCCCCAGCCTACGAGCAGTACTTC
CDR3aa: CSARDLYAPAYEQYF

j_gene: TRBJ2-3
d_gene: -
v_gene: TRBV12-3/TRBV12-4
abundance: -
CDR3nt: TGTGCCAGCAGCCCCGATCCAGATACGCAGTATTTT
CDR3aa: CASSPDPDTQYF

j_gene: TRBJ1-2
d_gene: -
v_gene: TRBV7-2
abundance: few
CDR3nt: TGTGCCAGCGGCCGGGACTTTAACTATGGCTACACCTTC
CDR3aa: CASGRDFNYGYTF

j_gene: TRBJ2-1
d_gene: -
v_gene: TRBV5-4
abundance: many
CDR3nt: TGTGCCAGCAGCTTAACTAGTTCCCACAATGAGCAGTTCTTC
CDR3aa: CASSLTSSHNEQFF

j_gene: TRBJ2-3
d_gene: -
v_gene: TRBV5-1
abundance: many
CDR3nt: TGCGCCAGCAGCTTGCAGGGGTACACAGATACGCAGTATTTT
CDR3aa: CASSLQGYTDTQYF

j_gene: TRBJ2-3
d_gene: -
v_gene: TRBV29-1
abundance: few
CDR3nt: TGCAGCGTTGAGAGGAGACTAGATACAGATACGCAGTATTTT
CDR3aa: CSVERRLDTDTQYF

j_gene: TRBJ2-1
d_gene: -
v_gene: TRBV15
abundance: -
CDR3nt: TGTGCCACCAGCGGGCTGGTCAATGAGCAGTTCTTC
CDR3aa: CATSGLVNEQFF

j_gene: TRBJ1-6
d_gene: -
v_gene: TRBV12-3/TRBV12-4
abundance: -
CDR3nt: TGTGCCAGCAACGGGGGGGGCAGGTCACCCCTCCACTTT
CDR3aa: CASNGGGRSPLHF

j_gene: TRBJ2-1
d_gene: TRBD2
v_gene: TRBV7-9
abundance: few
CDR3nt: TGTGCCAGCAGCTTAGCCGTTGCGGGGGGCCTAAATGAGCAGTTCTTC
CDR3aa: CASSLAVAGGLNEQFF

j_gene: TRBJ2-4
d_gene: TRBD1
v_gene: TRBV5-6
abundance: few
CDR3nt: TGTGCCAGCAGCTTGGCGGGACAGAAAAACATTCAGTACTTC
CDR3aa: CASSLAGQKNIQYF

j_gene: TRBJ1-2
d_gene: -
v_gene: TRBV6-5
abundance: few
CDR3nt: TGTGCCAGCAGTTACACCACCGAAACCCCGAGGGAAGGAAACTATGGCTACACCTTC
CDR3aa: CASSYTTETPREGNYGYTF

j_gene: TRBJ1-1
d_gene: -
v_gene: TRBV20-1
abundance: few
CDR3nt: TGCAGTGCTACCGATGGGCGATGGAACACTGAAGCTTTCTTT
CDR3aa: CSATDGRWNTEAFF

j_gene: TRBJ2-3
d_gene: -
v_gene: TRBV5-6
abundance: few
CDR3nt: TGTGCCAGCAGCTTGAAGGGGAAAGGCACAGATACGCAGTATTTT
CDR3aa: CASSLKGKGTDTQYF

j_gene: TRBJ1-3
d_gene: TRBD1
v_gene: TRBV6-1
abundance: -
CDR3nt: TGTGCCAGCAGTGGGACAGGCTGGCCTGGAAACACCATATATTTT
CDR3aa: CASSGTGWPGNTIYF

j_gene: TRBJ2-5
d_gene: -
v_gene: TRBV12-3/TRBV12-4
abundance: few
CDR3nt: TGTGCCAGCAGTCCCCCCGGACAGGGAGGGGCCCAAGAGACCCAGTACTTC
CDR3aa: CASSPPGQGGAQETQYF

j_gene: TRBJ2-2
d_gene: -
v_gene: TRBV19
abundance: -
CDR3nt: TGTGCCAGTAGTATAGGAGGACAAGTCACCCGCACCGGGGAGCTGTTTTTT
CDR3aa: CASSIGGQVTRTGELFF

j_gene: TRBJ1-3
d_gene: -
v_gene: TRBV11-2
abundance: -
CDR3nt: TGTGCCAGCAGCTTAGATGGGTTAAGCTCTGGAAACACCATATATTTT
CDR3aa: CASSLDGLSSGNTIYF

j_gene: TRBJ1-5
d_gene: -
v_gene: TRBV20-1
abundance: many
CDR3nt: TGCAGTGCTATTGGACTGACCTATAGCAATCAGCCCCAGCATTTT
CDR3aa: CSAIGLTYSNQPQHF

j_gene: TRBJ2-1
d_gene: -
v_gene: TRBV12-3/TRBV12-4
abundance: few
CDR3nt: TGTGCCAGCAGCTACAATTACAATGAGCAGTTCTTC
CDR3aa: CASSYNYNEQFF

j_gene: TRBJ2-7
d_gene: TRBD1
v_gene: TRBV7-8
abundance: -
CDR3nt: TGTGCCAGCAGCTTAAAGGGACAGGCCAAGAGTTACGAGCAGTACTTC
CDR3aa: CASSLKGQAKSYEQYF

j_gene: TRBJ2-7
d_gene: -
v_gene: TRBV5-1
abundance: few
CDR3nt: TGCGCCAGCAGCATACTAGACGGGGCCTACGAGCAGTACTTC
CDR3aa: CASSILDGAYEQYF

j_gene: TRBJ2-7
d_gene: -
v_gene: TRBV20-1
abundance: few
CDR3nt: TGCAGTGCTAGGACAGGGGTTAGCGGGAGTAGGGCCTACGAGCAGTACTTC
CDR3aa: CSARTGVSGSRAYEQYF

j_gene: TRBJ2-2
d_gene: -
v_gene: TRBV24-1
abundance: many
CDR3nt: TGTGCCACCAGTGACCCTCAGGGTCTGAGCGGGGAGCTGTTTTTT
CDR3aa: CATSDPQGLSGELFF

j_gene: TRBJ2-7
d_gene: TRBD1
v_gene: TRBV6-1
abundance: -
CDR3nt: TGTGCCAGCAGCACTGGACAGGGGGGGATTTACGAGCAGTACTTC
CDR3aa: CASSTGQGGIYEQYF

j_gene: TRBJ2-2
d_gene: TRBD2
v_gene: TRBV12-3/TRBV12-4
abundance: few
CDR3nt: TGTGCCAGCAGTTTAGGGGCGGGAGAAGAGCTGTTTTTT
CDR3aa: CASSLGAGEELFF

j_gene: TRBJ2-7
d_gene: -
v_gene: TRBV29-1
abundance: many
CDR3nt: TGCAGCGTTGAAGGGACAACCTACGAGCAGTACTTC
CDR3aa: CSVEGTTYEQYF

j_gene: TRBJ2-7
d_gene: TRBD1
v_gene: TRBV20-1
abundance: -
CDR3nt: TGCAGTGCCCCGACAGGGGGATCTTACGAGCAGTACTTC
CDR3aa: CSAPTGGSYEQYF

j_gene: TRBJ2-5
d_gene: TRBD1
v_gene: TRBV5-5
abundance: few
CDR3nt: TGTGCCAGCAGCTTTACCCAGGGGGAAGAGACCCAGTACTTC
CDR3aa: CASSFTQGEETQYF

j_gene: TRBJ2-1
d_gene: -
v_gene: TRBV11-2
abundance: -
CDR3nt: TGTGCCAGCAGCTTCGCTCTAGCGAGCTCCTACAATGAGCAGTTCTTC
CDR3aa: CASSFALASSYNEQFF

j_gene: TRBJ2-1
d_gene: -
v_gene: TRBV12-3/TRBV12-4
abundance: -
CDR3nt: TGTGCCAGCAGCCGCCGCAGCGAGCAGTTCTTC
CDR3aa: CASSRRSEQFF

j_gene: TRBJ2-1
d_gene: -
v_gene: TRBV20-1
abundance: -
CDR3nt: TGCAGTGCCAGCCCGGGACTTTGGTTCGAGGTCTTC
CDR3aa: CSASPGLWFEVF

j_gene: TRBJ2-2
d_gene: TRBD1
v_gene: TRBV30
abundance: -
CDR3nt: TGTGCCTGGAGACAGGGGGCGGGGACCGGGGAGCTGTTTTTT
CDR3aa: CAWRQGAGTGELFF

j_gene: TRBJ1-2
d_gene: -
v_gene: TRBV30
abundance: -
CDR3nt: TGTGCCTGGAGTGTACAGAACTCTAACTATGGCTACACCTTC
CDR3aa: CAWSVQNSNYGYTF

j_gene: TRBJ1-4
d_gene: TRBD1
v_gene: TRBV29-1
abundance: -
CDR3nt: TGCAGCGTTGGAGCAGGGGGAAAACTGTTTTTT
CDR3aa: CSVGAGGKLFF

j_gene: TRBJ2-7
d_gene: TRBD1
v_gene: TRBV24-1
abundance: -
CDR3nt: TGTGCCACCAGTGATTCGACAGGGCGGCACGAGCAGTACTTC
CDR3aa: CATSDSTGRHEQYF

j_gene: TRBJ1-4
d_gene: TRBD1
v_gene: TRBV5-1
abundance: few
CDR3nt: TGCGCCAGCAGCTTGGTCAGGGGGCGCGATGAAAAACTGTTTTTT
CDR3aa: CASSLVRGRDEKLFF

j_gene: TRBJ1-1
d_gene: -
v_gene: TRBV6-2/TRBV6-3
abundance: many
CDR3nt: TGTGCCAGCAGTTACTCGGCAGCAACCGACACTGAAGCTTTCTTT
CDR3aa: CASSYSAATDTEAFF

j_gene: TRBJ2-7
d_gene: TRBD1
v_gene: TRBV7-6
abundance: -
CDR3nt: TGTGCCAGCAGCAGGGGGACAGGAGCCTACGAGCAGTACTTC
CDR3aa: CASSRGTGAYEQYF

j_gene: TRBJ1-2
d_gene: -
v_gene: TRBV12-3/TRBV12-4
abundance: -
CDR3nt: TGTGCCAGCAGTTTATCGGGTCAGGGGCTCGGCTATGGCTACACCTTC
CDR3aa: CASSLSGQGLGYGYTF

j_gene: TRBJ1-2
d_gene: -
v_gene: TRBV30
abundance: -
CDR3nt: TGTGCCTGGAGCGTCCAGGGGCGAGGCTACACCTTC
CDR3aa: CAWSVQGRGYTF

j_gene: TRBJ2-2
d_gene: -
v_gene: TRBV5-1
abundance: -
CDR3nt: TGCGCCAGCAGCTCTACAGGGACGGCCACCGGGGAGCTGTTTTTT
CDR3aa: CASSSTGTATGELFF

j_gene: TRBJ2-7
d_gene: TRBD1
v_gene: TRBV5-1
abundance: -
CDR3nt: TGCGCCAGCAGCCCGGGACAGGGGCGCTCCTACGAGCAGTACTTC
CDR3aa: CASSPGQGRSYEQYF